The next 32 T cell receptor beta chains were all read from a single sample in a study of a mutant IDH1 vaccine in newly diagnosed glioma (dated by TCRdb to the early 2020s). Libraries were prepared through the immunoSEQ multiplex PCR assay. TCRdb provides this immuneACCESS table in a form limited to in-frame rearrangements. Some clones are lacking; in checked studies, under half of them reflect an unresolved V gene, and why the rest are absent is not known. The sample table shows around 82,000 clones, and roughly 80% are seen once. The ten largest clones take up about 5.2% of the sample. What the time point label conveys for this sample: baseline, week 1 (first vaccination visit). Reading the label with the study, this specimen's treatment or condition is: pre-vaccination baseline after standard-of-care therapy. The material sequenced was PBMCs, taken from a glioma patient treated with radiotherapy, temozolomide or both. The receptors here all came from a man aged 35-49 years with glioma. Some clones in this sample may be carry-over from other donors' samples.

The chain couples TRBV2 to TRBJ1-1, with 9 positions matching TRBD1. The CDR3 extends over 13 amino acids. Germline-derived CDR1 and CDR2 are SNHLY and FYNNEI. V shed 3 bases, J shed 8 bases, and the junction held 4 bases outside the gene matches. CDR3 DNA: TGTGCCAGCAGTGAGCGGGGACAGGGAGAAGCTTTCTTT. This sequence encodes CASSERGQGEAFF.

The chain joins TRBV15 to TRBJ1-5; no clear D gene. The V end was cut by 4 bases, the J end by 6 bases, with 13 bases between. The CDR3 spans 14 residues. The germline V gene encodes CDR1 LNHNV and CDR2 YYDKDF (reference sequence). This CDR3 reads CATSTGPGGQPQHF. The CDR3 nucleotides read TGTGCCACCAGCACAGGCCCAGGAGGTCAGCCCCAGCATTTT.

The rearrangement joins TRBV4-1 to TRBJ1-5; maybe TRBD1 (6 bases). CDR1 is MGHRA and CDR2 is YSYEKL in the germline V gene. The germline V and J ends were trimmed by 1 base and 4 bases, with 20 bases remaining between them. The CDR3 loop spans 18 amino acids. CDR3 sequence: CASSQGWGGAGTNQPQHF. DNA of the CDR3: TGCGCCAGCAGCCAAGGTTGGGGCGGGGCCGGGACAAATCAGCCCCAGCATTTT.

The chain has TRBV19 and TRBJ1-2; 7 positions agree with TRBD1. This CDR3 spans 15 amino acids. Germline V lookup: CDR1 LNHDA, CDR2 SQIVND (reference sequence). V lost 1 base and J lost 4; bases outside the gene matches: 6. The CDR3 DNA is TGTGCCAGTAGTATAGTCCCCGGGACAGTCTATGGCTACACCTTC. Translation: CASSIVPGTVYGYTF.

This clone was observed a single time. The chain is built from TRBV10-3 and TRBJ1-1, with D perhaps matching TRBD1 (6 bases). The CDR3 is 13 amino acids. The V end was cut by 7 bases, the J end by 0 bases, with 9 bases between. Germline values: CDR1 ENHRY, CDR2 SYGVKD. CDR3 coding DNA: TGTGCCATCACGGGGGCCATGAACACTGAAGCTTTCTTT. As protein: CAITGAMNTEAFF.

The chain uses TRBV4-2 and TRBJ1-2; D is ambiguous. The CDR3 runs to 13 residues. V was cut by 0 bases and J by 8 bases, with 10 bases left in between. Germline assignment: CDR1 LGHNA and CDR2 YNFKEQ. The DNA for the CDR3 is TGTGCCAGCAGCCAAGAGCAGATGGGAGGCTACACCTTC. This gives the protein CASSQEQMGGYTF.

J is TRBJ1-4 and V is TRBV25-1, with a possible D match to TRBD1 (6 bases). Trimming stripped 6 bases from V and 7 bases from J, with 12 bases between. This CDR3 has 13 amino acids. Germline CDR1 is MGHDK and CDR2 is SYGVNS. In DNA form, the CDR3 reads TGTGCCAGCAGCGAGGGGGAAGGTGAAAAACTGTTTTTT. Protein sequence: CASSEGEGEKLFF.

V usage is TRBV4-1 and J usage is TRBJ2-2, with 7 bases fitting TRBD1. Trimming removed 4 bases from V and 5 bases from J; junction bases left unmatched: 7. The CDR3 is 15 residues long. CDR1 MGHRA and CDR2 YSYEKL come from the germline V gene. The CDR3 nucleotides are TGCGCCAGCAGCCCCGCAGGGGGTAGGACCGGGGAGCTGTTTTTT. This gives the protein CASSPAGGRTGELFF.

The sample holds a few counts of this clone. This chain connects TRBV6-5 to TRBJ1-2; maybe TRBD1 (5 bases). The germline CDR1 and CDR2 sequences are MNHEY and SVGAGI. Deletions cut 6 bases from V and 3 bases from J, with 17 bases between. The CDR3 contains 15 residues. In DNA form, the CDR3 reads TGTGCCAGCAGCAGTAGGACACCGGGGGACTATGGCTACACCTTC. Encoded protein: CASSSRTPGDYGYTF.

CDR3: CASSDGPGGGELFF. In DNA, the CDR3 is TGTGCCAGCAGCGACGGACCTGGGGGCGGGGAGCTGTTTTTT. The chain carries TRBV7-2 and TRBJ2-2; D tentatively reads TRBD1 or TRBD2 (5 bases each). V was shortened by 5 bases and J by 7 bases, with 14 bases between the two germline ends. In germline, CDR1 is SGHTA, CDR2 FQGNSA. This CDR3 spans 14 amino acids.

In this sample, this clone turned up a few times. This chain uses TRBV6-5 with TRBJ1-3, with D perhaps TRBD1 (6 bases). The CDR3 extends over 15 amino acids. V lost 5 bases and J 0 bases, leaving 11 bases between the germline ends. Germline CDR1 and CDR2: MNHEY and SVGAGI. The CDR3 region is CASSATGLSGNTIYF. The CDR3 coding sequence is TGTGCCAGCAGTGCGACAGGCCTCTCTGGAAACACCATATATTTT.

This chain joins TRBV2 and TRBJ2-1, with D possibly being TRBD1 (6 bases). V shed 5 bases and J shed 5 bases, with 13 bases lying between them. The CDR3 contains 14 residues. Germline V CDR1 and CDR2: SNHLY, FYNNEI. CDR3 in amino acids: CASSFGGGNNEQFF. The CDR3 nucleotides read TGTGCCAGCAGTTTTGGGGGCGGTAACAATGAGCAGTTCTTC.

V usage is TRBV4-1 and J usage is TRBJ1-2; tentatively, D is TRBD1 (6 bases). V dropped 3 bases and J dropped 1 base, with 12 bases sitting between them. Germline V CDR1 and CDR2: MGHRA, YSYEKL. The CDR3 runs 15 residues. The CDR3 spells CASSQPQQGNYGYTF. As DNA, the CDR3 is TGCGCCAGCAGCCAGCCACAACAGGGTAACTATGGCTACACCTTC.

J is TRBJ2-7 and V is TRBV6-5; D might be TRBD2 (7 bases). Trimming cost V 5 bases and J 2 bases, with 13 bases left between them. The CDR3 contains 14 residues. Germline values: CDR1 MNHEY, CDR2 SVGAGI. The CDR3 bases are TGTGCCAGCAGTGGTTGGGAGGGGGCCTACGAGCAGTACTTC. It specifies CASSGWEGAYEQYF.

The J gene is TRBJ1-1, the V gene TRBV7-9; D may be TRBD1 (5 bases). Germline-derived CDR1 and CDR2 are SEHNR and FQNEAQ (reference sequence). Trimming took 5 bases from V and 1 from J, leaving 17 bases between them. CDR3 length: 16 residues. The CDR3 sequence: CASSRTRGAENTEAFF. Written as DNA, the CDR3 is TGTGCCAGCAGCCGTACAAGGGGCGCGGAGAACACTGAAGCTTTCTTT.

This chain joins TRBV30 and TRBJ1-6; D possibly corresponds to TRBD1 (6 bases). This CDR3 has 16 amino acids. Per the germline V gene, CDR1 is GTSNPN and CDR2 is SVGIG (reference sequence). V lost 7 bases and J lost 7, with 23 bases in between. CDR3 nucleotide sequence: TGTGCCTATGAAACGGGGACACCTGCGATGAATTCACCCCTCCACTTT. It encodes CAYETGTPAMNSPLHF.

A few counts support this clone. This chain uses TRBV7-4 with TRBJ2-1; the match to TRBD2 covers 14 bases. Germline V gene data show CDR1 as SGHVT and CDR2 as SQSDAQ. With 3 bases clipped from V and 6 bases from J, the junction kept 10 bases outside the gene matches. The CDR3 loop spans 18 amino acids. Written as DNA, the CDR3 is TGTGCCAGCAGCTTGGAAACTCGACTAGCGGGGGGGATCAATGAGCAGTTCTTC. Translating it yields CASSLETRLAGGINEQFF.

In this sample, this clone turned up a few times. The chain combines TRBV14 with TRBJ1-1; maybe TRBD1 (5 bases). From germline, CDR1 is SGHDN and CDR2 FVKESK. V lost 0 bases to trimming and J lost 5 bases, with 19 bases between them. This CDR3 spans 17 amino acids. The CDR3 nucleotides are TGTGCCAGCAGCCAAGATGGAGGTGGGGGTTGGGGGACTGAAGCTTTCTTT. Its translation is CASSQDGGGGWGTEAFF.

This chain uses TRBV4-1 with TRBJ2-5, with D possibly matching TRBD2 (6 bases). CDR3 size: 16 residues. The germline V gene encodes CDR1 MGHRA and CDR2 YSYEKL. Trimming took 5 bases from V and 5 from J, leaving 21 bases between them. The CDR3 is CASSVNPGTAGETQYF. CDR3 in DNA: TGCGCCAGCAGCGTTAACCCCGGGACGGCGGGGGAGACCCAGTACTTC.

The chain couples TRBV4-1 to TRBJ2-1, with TRBD1 as a possible D gene (5 bases). CDR1 is MGHRA, CDR2 YSYEKL, per germline. This CDR3 is 16 amino acids long. Between the trimmed V and J ends, which lost 1 base and 2 bases, there was a span of 12 bases. The CDR3 protein is CASSQVDILAYNEQFF. The CDR3 DNA reads as TGCGCCAGCAGCCAAGTGGACATCTTGGCCTACAATGAGCAGTTCTTC.

The rearrangement joins TRBV13 to TRBJ2-3; tentative D call: TRBD2 (5 bases). This CDR3 has 16 residues. The V gene lost 2 bases and the J gene lost 4 bases, with 16 bases spanning the gap. Germline V gene sequence: CDR1 PRHDT, CDR2 FYEKMQ (reference sequence). CDR3 coding DNA: TGTGCCAGCAGCTTATCTTCGGACTCCCGCGCAGATACGCAGTATTTT. Encoded protein: CASSLSSDSRADTQYF.

V gene TRBV6-5 combines with J gene TRBJ1-3, with a tentative D call TRBD1 (5 bases). V was trimmed by 0 bases and J by 0 bases, leaving 6 bases between them. This CDR3 contains 15 residues. The V gene's germline CDR1 is MNHEY and CDR2 SVGAGI. CDR3: CASSYSDISGNTIYF. Here the CDR3 DNA reads TGTGCCAGCAGTTACTCGGACATCTCTGGAAACACCATATATTTT.

This chain connects TRBV18 to TRBJ2-3; D not resolved. This CDR3 spans 15 amino acids. Germline V gives CDR1 KGHSH, CDR2 LQKENI. With 2 bases removed from V and 1 base from J, the gap between germline ends came to 10 bases. CDR3 loop: CASSPTQEGTDTQYF. The CDR3 DNA is TGTGCCAGCTCACCAACCCAGGAAGGCACAGATACGCAGTATTTT.

The chain uses TRBV18 and TRBJ2-5; TRBD2 is a possible D gene (5 bases). CDR3 length equals 15 residues. The germline gives CDR1 KGHSH, CDR2 LQKENI. Trimming removed 2 bases from V and 2 bases from J, with 12 bases in between. The DNA for the CDR3 is TGTGCCAGCTCACCAATGGGAGCCTCGCAAGAGACCCAGTACTTC. This gives the protein CASSPMGASQETQYF.

The rearrangement joins TRBV2 to TRBJ2-7; 13 bases align to TRBD2. This CDR3 comprises 14 residues. V was pared by 4 bases and J by 6 bases, with 3 bases of the junction left unmatched. Germline V lookup: CDR1 SNHLY, CDR2 FYNNEI. CDR3 sequence: CASSGTSGGFEQYF. For the CDR3, the DNA is TGTGCCAGCAGTGGGACTAGCGGGGGCTTCGAGCAGTACTTC.

The chain carries TRBV2 and TRBJ2-1, with 7 bases matching TRBD1. CDR1 SNHLY and CDR2 FYNNEI come from the germline V gene. V lost 8 bases and J lost 8; bases outside the gene matches: 12. The CDR3 has 14 amino acids. The CDR3 DNA reads TGTGCCAGCCGAGTAGACAGGGCAGGGGATGAGCAGTTCTTC. It yields the protein CASRVDRAGDEQFF.

This clone was seen just once. The J gene is TRBJ1-4, the V gene TRBV2, with D perhaps matching TRBD1 (6 bases). Germline V gene lookup returns CDR1 SNHLY and CDR2 FYNNEI. The CDR3 covers 13 residues. V lost 7 bases to trimming and J lost 13 bases, with 19 bases between them. The CDR3 loop is CASIRTVPGRLFF. The DNA of the CDR3 is TGTGCCAGCATTAGGACAGTGCCGGGCAGACTGTTTTTT.

The J gene is TRBJ1-1, the V gene TRBV2; 8 nucleotides agree with TRBD1. The germline V gene has CDR1 SNHLY and CDR2 FYNNEI. After removal of 7 bases from V and 9 bases from J, the junction contained 7 bases not matched to a gene. The CDR3 consists of 12 residues. The DNA of the CDR3 is TGTGCCAGCAACCAACAGGGGGTTAAAGCTTTCTTT. It translates to CASNQQGVKAFF.

DNA of the CDR3: TGTGCCAGCAGCCAGCTAGCGGGGGGGCGGTATGAGCAGTTCTTC. This encodes CASSQLAGGRYEQFF. The chain recombines TRBV4-2 with TRBJ2-1; 12 positions agree with TRBD2. With 3 bases clipped from V and 8 bases from J, the junction kept 5 bases outside the gene matches. Germline-derived CDR1 and CDR2 are LGHNA and YNFKEQ. This CDR3 has 15 residues.

This chain links TRBV6-5 with TRBJ1-2; a possible D gene is TRBD1 (6 bases). Trimming stripped 4 bases from V and 3 bases from J, with 12 bases between. CDR3 length: 14 amino acids. From germline, CDR1 is MNHEY and CDR2 SVGAGI. The DNA of the CDR3 is TGTGCCAGCAGTTTTTACAGGGAGGACTATGGCTACACCTTC. Amino acid sequence: CASSFYREDYGYTF.

The chain is built from TRBV7-8 and TRBJ2-2, with no clear D. The germline gives CDR1 SGHVS, CDR2 FQNEAQ. The CDR3 sequence is 16 residues long. The V gene lost 6 bases and the J gene lost 1 base, with 15 bases spanning the gap. CDR3 region: CASSPVTLLNTGELFF. The CDR3 DNA reads TGTGCCAGCAGTCCCGTAACGCTATTGAACACCGGGGAGCTGTTTTTT.

V and J are TRBV21-1 and TRBJ2-1; TRBD1 is taken as the D call from the table, unchecked against the DNA. TRBV21-1 is assigned pseudogene status. The CDR3 has 13 amino acids. CDR3 protein: CASNGQGYNEQFF. As DNA, the CDR3 is TGTGCCAGCAACGGACAGGGTTACAATGAGCAGTTCTTC.